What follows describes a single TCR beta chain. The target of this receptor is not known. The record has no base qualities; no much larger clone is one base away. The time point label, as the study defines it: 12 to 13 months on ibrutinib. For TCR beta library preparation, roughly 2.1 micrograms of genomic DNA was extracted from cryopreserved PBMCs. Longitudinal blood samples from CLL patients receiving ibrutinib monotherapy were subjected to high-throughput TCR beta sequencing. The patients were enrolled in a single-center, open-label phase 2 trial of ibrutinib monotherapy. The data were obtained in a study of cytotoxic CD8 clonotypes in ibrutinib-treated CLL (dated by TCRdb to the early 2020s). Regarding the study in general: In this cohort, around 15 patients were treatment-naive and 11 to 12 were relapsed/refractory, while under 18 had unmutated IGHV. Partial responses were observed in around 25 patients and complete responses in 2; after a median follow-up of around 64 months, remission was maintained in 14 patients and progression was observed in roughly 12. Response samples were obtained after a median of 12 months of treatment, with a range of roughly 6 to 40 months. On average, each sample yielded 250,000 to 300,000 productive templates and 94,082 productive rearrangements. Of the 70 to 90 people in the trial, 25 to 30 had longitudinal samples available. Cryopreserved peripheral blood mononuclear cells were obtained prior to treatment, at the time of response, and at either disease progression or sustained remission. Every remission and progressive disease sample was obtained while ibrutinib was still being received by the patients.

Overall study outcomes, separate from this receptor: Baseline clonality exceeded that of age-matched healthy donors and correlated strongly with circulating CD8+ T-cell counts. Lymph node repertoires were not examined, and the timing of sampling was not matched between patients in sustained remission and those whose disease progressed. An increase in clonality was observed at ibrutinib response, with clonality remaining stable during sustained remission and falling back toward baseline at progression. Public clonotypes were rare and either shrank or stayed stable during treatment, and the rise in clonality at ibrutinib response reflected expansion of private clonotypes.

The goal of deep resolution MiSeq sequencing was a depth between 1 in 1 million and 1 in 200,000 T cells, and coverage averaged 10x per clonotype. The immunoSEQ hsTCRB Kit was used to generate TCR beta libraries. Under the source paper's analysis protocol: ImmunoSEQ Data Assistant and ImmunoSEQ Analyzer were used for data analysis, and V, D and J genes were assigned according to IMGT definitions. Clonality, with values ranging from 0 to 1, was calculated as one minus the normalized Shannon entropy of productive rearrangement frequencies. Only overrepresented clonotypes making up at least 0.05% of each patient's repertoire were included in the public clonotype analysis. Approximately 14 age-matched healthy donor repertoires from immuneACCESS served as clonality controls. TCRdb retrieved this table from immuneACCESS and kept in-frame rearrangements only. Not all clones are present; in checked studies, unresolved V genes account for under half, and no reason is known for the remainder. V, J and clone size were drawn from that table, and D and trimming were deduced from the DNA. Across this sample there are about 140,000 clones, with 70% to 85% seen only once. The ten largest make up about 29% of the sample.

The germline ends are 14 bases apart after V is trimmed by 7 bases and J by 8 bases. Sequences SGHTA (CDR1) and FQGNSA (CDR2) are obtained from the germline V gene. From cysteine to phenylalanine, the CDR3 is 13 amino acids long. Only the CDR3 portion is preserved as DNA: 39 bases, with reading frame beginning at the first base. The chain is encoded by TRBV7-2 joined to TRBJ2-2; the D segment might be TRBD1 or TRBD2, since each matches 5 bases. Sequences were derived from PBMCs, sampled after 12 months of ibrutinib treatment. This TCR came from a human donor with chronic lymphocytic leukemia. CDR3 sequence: CASNLLGVGELFF. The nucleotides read TGTGCCAGCAACCTCCTGGGGGTAGGGGAGCTGTTTTTT.